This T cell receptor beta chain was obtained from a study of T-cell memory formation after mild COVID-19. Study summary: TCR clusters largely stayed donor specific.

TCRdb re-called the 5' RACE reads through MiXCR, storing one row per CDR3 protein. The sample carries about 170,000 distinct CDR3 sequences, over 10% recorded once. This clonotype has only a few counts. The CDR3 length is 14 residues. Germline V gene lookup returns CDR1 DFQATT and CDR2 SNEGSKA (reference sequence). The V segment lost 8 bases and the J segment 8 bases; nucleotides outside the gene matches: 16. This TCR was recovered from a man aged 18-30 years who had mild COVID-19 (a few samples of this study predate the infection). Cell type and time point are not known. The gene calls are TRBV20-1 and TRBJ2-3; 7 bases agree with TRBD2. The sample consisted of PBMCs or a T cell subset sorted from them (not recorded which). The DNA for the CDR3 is TGCAGTTCCGGCTACCGGGCCGGGGAGGGTACGCAGTATTTT. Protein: CSSGYRAGEGTQYF.